The clone carrying this TCR beta chain was observed a single time. The PCR ran on 60 Vbeta and 13 Jbeta primers. Profiled with immunoSEQ multiplex PCR; TCRdb holds only in-frame clones, not every one. Altogether some 160,000 clones are present, 76% being singletons, with the ten largest covering 1.5% to 2%. These data originate in a study of cytomegalovirus exposure and HLA in healthy donors. Study information: Among the roughly 400 donors who were genotyped, approximately 83% fell in the genetic ancestry cluster that is associated with self-reported Caucasian donors.

The V end was cut by 7 bases, the J end by 2 bases, with 18 bases between. Germline values: CDR1 LNHDA, CDR2 SQIVND (reference sequence). The CDR3 sequence is 16 residues long. This receptor was identified in a middle-aged woman in good health and CMV-seronegative. The specimen was PBMCs. This chain uses TRBV19 with TRBJ1-5; D may be TRBD1 (5 bases). The CDR3 sequence is CASTLSRGGGNQPQHF. The CDR3 DNA reads as TGTGCCAGTACCCTCTCACGGGGGGGAGGCAATCAGCCCCAGCATTTT. The full variable domain, completed using reference TRBV19 and TRBJ1-5, is DGGITQSPKYLFRKEGQNVTLSCEQNLNHDAMYWYRQDPGQGLRLIYYSQIVNDFQKGDIAEGYSVSREKKESFPLTVTSAQKNPTAFYLCASTLSRGGGNQPQHFGDGTRLSIL.